Listed here are 25 T cell receptor beta chains from one sample, sequenced in a study of T cells after yellow fever vaccination (dated by TCRdb to between 2018 and 2021). Sample treatment or condition, as interpreted from the label and publication: live attenuated yellow fever vaccine strain. The library relied on 5' RACE. The run used an Illumina NovaSeq 6000. Starting from the raw public reads, TCRdb applied fastp trimming at Q25, assembled clones with MiXCR and retained in-frame beta chains. Rows matching on CDR3 protein sequence are summarized as one entry with the most common DNA and genes. The sample table contains some 350,000 distinct CDR3 sequences; only one count was recorded for over 4% of them. The leading ten clones occupy around 23% of the sample. Sequenced here: PBMCs, sampled 5 days after the yellow fever booster vaccination. Receptor source: a young man who received the YFV17D yellow fever vaccine.

This clonotype was seen only a few times. This chain uses TRBV24-1 with TRBJ2-5; D possibly uses TRBD1 or TRBD2 (5 bases each). V lost 1 base, J lost 2 bases, and 10 bases lay in between. Germline CDR1 is KGHDR and CDR2 is SFDVKD. The CDR3 extends over 15 amino acids. CDR3 region: CATSDFGADQETQYF. The DNA for the CDR3 is TGTGCCACCAGTGATTTCGGGGCAGATCAAGAGACCCAGTACTTC.

This clonotype was seen many times. The chain joins TRBV12-3 or TRBV12-4 to TRBJ2-7; the D gene could be TRBD1 or TRBD2 (7 bases each). There are 15 residues in the CDR3. The V end lost 5 bases, the J end lost 3 bases, and 17 bases lay between the germline ends. The CDR3 nucleotides are TGTGCCAGCAGTCCGGGGGGACAGCGATACTACGAGCAGTACGTC. Protein product: CASSPGGQRYYEQYV.

This clonotype was seen more than once but under ten times. The rearrangement links TRBV4-1 to TRBJ1-1; possible D gene TRBD1, 6 bases. Looked up from germline, CDR1 is MGHRA and CDR2 is YSYEKL. The length of the CDR3 is 15 residues. V was shortened by 5 bases and J by 4 bases, with 17 bases between the two germline ends. The DNA of the CDR3 is TGCGCCAGCAGCGCTCCAGGGGCGGGGTTCACTGAAGCTTTCTTT. Its protein product is CASSAPGAGFTEAFF.

The sample holds a few counts of this clonotype. The V gene is TRBV7-3, the J gene TRBJ2-2, with D maybe TRBD2 (7 bases). The CDR3 has 16 amino acids. Germline values: CDR1 SGHTA, CDR2 FQGTGA. Trimming took 4 bases from V and 3 from J, leaving 15 bases between them. The CDR3 loop reads CASSSGAGADTGELFF. In DNA, the CDR3 is TGTGCCAGCAGCTCGGGCGCGGGGGCGGACACCGGGGAGCTGTTTTTT. Looking up the rest from reference TRBV7-3 and TRBJ2-2 gives the full variable domain: GAGVSQTPSNKVTEKGKYVELRCDPISGHTALYWYRQSLGQGPEFLIYFQGTGAADDSGLPNDRFFAVRPEGSVSTLKIQRTERGDSAVYLCASSSGAGADTGELFFGEGSRLTVL.

This clonotype was counted between two and nine times. The chain couples TRBV12-5 to TRBJ1-1; TRBD1 matches at 8 bases. CDR3 length: 15 residues. V lost 1 base, J lost 1 base, and 2 bases stayed unmatched. Germline lookup yields CDR1 LGHNT and CDR2 FRNRAP. CDR3 amino acids: CASGLGQGANTEAFF. CDR3 nucleotides: TGTGCTAGTGGTTTGGGGCAGGGGGCGAACACTGAAGCTTTCTTT. The variable domain in full, with the rest retrieved from reference TRBV12-5 and TRBJ1-1, is DARVTQTPRHKVTEMGQEVTMRCQPILGHNTVFWYRQTMMQGLELLAYFRNRAPLDDSGMPKDRFSAEMPDATLATLKIQPSEPRDSAVYFCASGLGQGANTEAFFGQGTRLTVV.

V gene TRBV12-3 or TRBV12-4 combines with J gene TRBJ2-7, with D perhaps matching TRBD1 (6 bases). With 5 bases removed from V and 1 base from J, the gap between germline ends came to 12 bases. CDR3 length: 14 amino acids. CDR3 in amino acids: CASSPGTRSYEQYF. CDR3 DNA sequence: TGTGCCAGCAGTCCCGGGACACGATCCTACGAGCAGTACTTC.

This clonotype was counted at least ten times. The chain carries TRBV6-1 and TRBJ1-4; 7 bases match TRBD1. The CDR3 runs to 14 residues. Per the germline V gene, CDR1 is MNHNS and CDR2 is SASEGT. Trimming removed 4 bases from V and 12 bases from J; junction bases left unmatched: 11. CDR3: CASSAGTADPELFF. CDR3 sequence (DNA): TGTGCCAGCAGTGCCGGGACAGCGGACCCTGAACTGTTTTTT.

This clonotype was seen a handful of times. The chain carries TRBV2 and TRBJ2-1; TRBD1 matches 8 bases. The CDR3 loop spans 15 amino acids. J lost 4 bases, V lost 8 bases, and 10 bases had no gene match. Germline CDR1 and CDR2: SNHLY and FYNNEI. The chain's CDR3 is CASDSGTGSYNEQFF. The CDR3 region has the DNA TGTGCCAGCGACTCCGGGACAGGTTCTTACAATGAGCAGTTCTTC.

The V gene is TRBV10-3, the J gene TRBJ2-2; 9 nucleotides line up with TRBD2. The CDR3 loop spans 15 amino acids. Germline CDR1 reads ENHRY; CDR2 reads SYGVKD. Germline trimming cut 11 bases from V and 4 bases from J; bases unmatched to any gene: 11. DNA of the CDR3: TGTGCCGGGCGGGGGGGAACTCGAGCCACCGGGGAGCTGTTTTTT. The encoded protein is CAGRGGTRATGELFF.

The chain combines TRBV20-1 with TRBJ1-4, with 8 bases fitting TRBD1. Per the germline V gene, CDR1 is DFQATT and CDR2 is SNEGSKA (reference sequence). The V segment lost 6 bases and the J segment 6 bases; nucleotides outside the gene matches: 9. This CDR3 contains 14 residues. CDR3 protein: CSAPMAGGDEKLFF. For the CDR3, the DNA is TGCAGTGCCCCGATGGCAGGGGGCGATGAAAAACTGTTTTTT.

The chain couples TRBV12-3 or TRBV12-4 to TRBJ2-3; 7 bases fit TRBD2. Losses at the gene ends were 5 bases for V and 5 bases for J; bases not matched to a gene: 7. The CDR3 has 14 residues. In nucleotides, the CDR3 is TGTGCCAGCAGTCGGACTAGTCTAGTAGATACGCAGTATTTT. Its protein product is CASSRTSLVDTQYF.

This clonotype has more than one count but fewer than ten. The rearrangement links TRBV24-1 to TRBJ1-2; 8 bases fit TRBD1. Germline V lookup: CDR1 KGHDR, CDR2 SFDVKD. There are 13 residues in the CDR3. V lost 3 bases, J lost 7 bases, and 3 bases stayed unmatched. CDR3 residues: CATSDGTGRGYTF. The CDR3 DNA reads as TGTGCCACCAGTGATGGGACAGGCCGTGGCTACACCTTC.

This clonotype appeared many times. J is TRBJ2-3 and V is TRBV12-3 or TRBV12-4, with D tentatively TRBD2 (6 bases). This CDR3 spans 14 amino acids. Deletions cut 4 bases from V and 2 bases from J, with 10 bases between. DNA of the CDR3: TGTGCCAGCAGTTATACGGGGGTCACAGATACGCAGTATTTT. This encodes CASSYTGVTDTQYF.

J is TRBJ2-3 and V is TRBV20-1; TRBD2 agrees at 11 bases. CDR3 length equals 16 residues. V lost 3 bases and J lost 8; bases outside the gene matches: 13. Germline CDR1 reads DFQATT; CDR2 reads SNEGSKA (reference sequence). This CDR3 reads CSASPKLAGVTLTQYF. The CDR3 DNA sequence: TGCAGTGCTAGTCCAAAACTAGCGGGGGTGACACTTACGCAGTATTTT.

The table lists this clonotype with many counts. The rearrangement joins TRBV7-2 to TRBJ2-3; D tentatively fits TRBD1 or TRBD2 (5 bases each). V was clipped by 2 bases and J by 4 bases, with 13 bases between them. The CDR3 has 15 amino acids. The germline CDR1 and CDR2 sequences are SGHTA and FQGNSA. In DNA, the CDR3 is TGTGCCAGCAGCTTACATCGGGGCGGCGCAGATACGCAGTATTTT. Protein product: CASSLHRGGADTQYF.

The sample holds many counts of this clonotype. This chain uses TRBV11-2 with TRBJ2-3, with D uncertain. The CDR3 totals 14 residues. CDR1 is SGHAT and CDR2 is FQNNGV in the germline V gene. The ends were cut back, 0 bases at V and 4 bases at J, with 8 bases in the middle. The DNA for the CDR3 is TGTGCCAGCAGCTTAGATATAGTCGCAGATACGCAGTATTTT. This translates into CASSLDIVADTQYF.

The V and J genes are TRBV20-1 and TRBJ1-5; TRBD1 might be the D (5 bases). This CDR3 has 14 residues. Trimming shortened V by 3 bases and J by 8 bases, and 17 bases separated the two germline ends. Germline V gives CDR1 DFQATT, CDR2 SNEGSKA (reference sequence). CDR3 loop: CSASSNSGREPQHF. The DNA for the CDR3 is TGCAGTGCTAGTTCCAATTCGGGGCGGGAGCCCCAGCATTTT.

The chain uses TRBV5-6 and TRBJ2-5, with D maybe TRBD2 (5 bases). Trimming took 3 bases from V and 5 from J, leaving 14 bases between them. CDR1 and CDR2 from the germline V gene are SGHDT and YYEEEE. The CDR3 has 14 residues. The CDR3 bases are TGTGCCAGCAGCTCCTACCTGGGCGGGGAGACCCAGTACTTC. Its protein product is CASSSYLGGETQYF.

This clonotype was found a few times. The chain joins TRBV18 to TRBJ2-7; TRBD2 matches at 8 bases. The length of the CDR3 is 14 residues. V was clipped by 2 bases and J by 7 bases; unmatched bases: 7. Germline V lookup: CDR1 KGHSH, CDR2 LQKENI. CDR3 nucleotides: TGTGCCAGCTCACCAATTAGCGGGGTAGGAGAGCAGTACGTC. Translation gives CASSPISGVGEQYV.

CDR3 sequence: CASRVDGDYGYTF. The CDR3 region has the DNA TGTGCCAGCCGGGTCGACGGAGACTATGGCTACACCTTC. This chain joins TRBV6-2 or TRBV6-3 and TRBJ1-2, with D unresolved. This CDR3 spans 13 amino acids. V was clipped by 8 bases and J by 3 bases, with 13 bases between them. Germline lookup yields CDR1 MNHEY and CDR2 SVGEGT.

This clonotype was picked up a small number of times. The J gene is TRBJ1-4, the V gene TRBV18; D uncertain. The CDR3 extends over 15 amino acids. Germline V gene data show CDR1 as KGHSH and CDR2 as LQKENI. Trimming pared 4 bases from V and 4 bases from J, leaving 13 bases between. The CDR3 protein is CASSRSIQDNEKLFF. The CDR3 bases are TGTGCCAGCTCACGGTCTATTCAGGATAATGAAAAACTGTTTTTT.

The table lists this clonotype with many counts. The chain carries TRBV10-3 and TRBJ1-5; no firm D call. Deletions cut 3 bases from V and 0 bases from J, with 6 bases between. Germline V gene lookup returns CDR1 ENHRY and CDR2 SYGVKD. The CDR3 consists of 14 residues. In DNA form, the CDR3 reads TGTGCCATCAGTGAAAGGGATAGCAATCAGCCCCAGCATTTT. It codes for CAISERDSNQPQHF.

There are a few counts of this clonotype. This chain joins TRBV5-1 and TRBJ1-1, with 7 bases matching TRBD1. The CDR3 is made up of 15 amino acids. Trimming at V came to 0 bases and at J to 4 bases, leaving 6 bases not matched to a gene. In germline, CDR1 is SGHRS, CDR2 YFSETQ. In DNA form, the CDR3 reads TGCGCCAGCAGCTTGGAAGGGGGCATGAGCACTGAAGCTTTCTTT. Protein product: CASSLEGGMSTEAFF.

This clonotype has more than one count but fewer than ten. J is TRBJ2-3 and V is TRBV4-2; D remains ambiguous. The V gene's germline CDR1 is LGHNA and CDR2 YNFKEQ. With 2 bases removed from V and 0 bases from J, the gap between germline ends came to 6 bases. This CDR3 contains 14 residues. The CDR3 sequence is CASSQSPSTDTQYF. DNA for the CDR3: TGTGCCAGCAGCCAAAGCCCTAGCACAGATACGCAGTATTTT.

This clonotype was observed many times. The chain recombines TRBV5-1 with TRBJ2-7; 9 positions match TRBD1. Germline V lookup: CDR1 SGHRS, CDR2 YFSETQ. Unmatched junction bases numbered 6, after V lost 4 bases and J lost 4 bases. The CDR3 has 14 amino acids. The CDR3: CASSRDRVLYEQYF. CDR3 DNA sequence: TGCGCCAGCAGCCGGGACAGGGTTTTATACGAGCAGTACTTC.